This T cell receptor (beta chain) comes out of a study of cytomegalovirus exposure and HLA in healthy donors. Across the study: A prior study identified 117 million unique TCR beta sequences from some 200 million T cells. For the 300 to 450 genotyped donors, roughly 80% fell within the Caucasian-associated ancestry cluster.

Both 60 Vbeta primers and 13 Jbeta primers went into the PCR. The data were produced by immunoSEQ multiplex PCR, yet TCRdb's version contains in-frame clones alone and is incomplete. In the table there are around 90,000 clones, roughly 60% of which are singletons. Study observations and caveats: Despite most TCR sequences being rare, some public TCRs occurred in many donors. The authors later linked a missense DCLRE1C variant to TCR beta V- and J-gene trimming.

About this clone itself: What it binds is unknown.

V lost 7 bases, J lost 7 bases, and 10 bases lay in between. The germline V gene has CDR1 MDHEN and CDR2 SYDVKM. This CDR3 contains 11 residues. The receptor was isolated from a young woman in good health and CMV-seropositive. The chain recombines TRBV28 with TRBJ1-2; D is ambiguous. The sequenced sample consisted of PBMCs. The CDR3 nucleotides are TGTGCCAGCACTAGCATCGCTGGCTACACCTTC. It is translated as CASTSIAGYTF.